This T cell receptor beta chain was identified during a study of blood T cell repertoires in COVID-19. About the study: Samples taken during acute and convalescent COVID-19 were collected in the United States, Italy and Spain.

Per the original methods: Amplification of reference gene primers provided the estimated nucleated cell counts. Using immunoSEQ multiplex PCR, the repertoire was profiled, and TCRdb retains in-frame clones only, with some absent. The DNA was the basis for D and trimming; V, J and clone size are from that table. The table lists approximately 16,000 clones, 70% to 90% of them singletons. Trimming shortened V by 4 bases and J by 10 bases, and 13 bases separated the two germline ends. CDR1 is LNHDA and CDR2 is SQIVND in the germline V gene (reference sequence). The CDR3 has 13 residues. J is TRBJ2-2 and V is TRBV19; D unclear. The sequencing sample was made of peripheral blood. The origin of this receptor is a human donor in a cohort sampled during active COVID-19. The CDR3 nucleotides read TGTGCCAGTAGTACCCCCGCCGGTGCGGAGCTGTTTTTT. Translated, it gives CASSTPAGAELFF.